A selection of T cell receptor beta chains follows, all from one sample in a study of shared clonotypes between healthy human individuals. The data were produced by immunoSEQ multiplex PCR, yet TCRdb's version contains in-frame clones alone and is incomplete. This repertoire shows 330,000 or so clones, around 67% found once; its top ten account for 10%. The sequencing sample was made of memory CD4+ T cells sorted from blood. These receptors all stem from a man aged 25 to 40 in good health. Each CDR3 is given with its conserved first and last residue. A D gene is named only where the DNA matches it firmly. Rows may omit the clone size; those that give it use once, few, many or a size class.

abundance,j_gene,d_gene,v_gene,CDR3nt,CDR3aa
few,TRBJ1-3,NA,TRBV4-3,TGCGCCAGCAGTAAGGGAACAGGGACCAGTGGGAACACCATATATTTT,CASSKGTGTSGNTIYF
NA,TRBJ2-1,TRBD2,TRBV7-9,TGTGCCAGCAGCTTAGAGATGCAGGGTGGGACTAGCACGCGTGAGCAGTTCTTC,CASSLEMQGGTSTREQFF
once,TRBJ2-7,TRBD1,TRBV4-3,TGCGCCAGCAGCCAAGTCTCCGGACAGGGTCCCTACGAGCAGTACTTC,CASSQVSGQGPYEQYF
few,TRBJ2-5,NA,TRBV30,TGTGCCTGGAGTGTAGGGCTCCAAGAGACCCAGTACTTC,CAWSVGLQETQYF
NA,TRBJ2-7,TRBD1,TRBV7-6,TGTGCCAGCAGCCCGGGGACAGGGGTCTACGAGCAGTACTTC,CASSPGTGVYEQYF
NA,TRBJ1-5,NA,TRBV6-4,TGTGCCAGCAGTGACTCTGGGGGTCAGCCCCAGCATTTT,CASSDSGGQPQHF
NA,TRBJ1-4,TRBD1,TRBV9,TGTGCCAGCAGCGTAGCCACAGGGGACTATGAAAAACTGTTTTTT,CASSVATGDYEKLFF
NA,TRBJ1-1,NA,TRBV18,TGTGCCAGCTCACCAGTAGGGGCCGGAAACACTGAAGCTTTCTTT,CASSPVGAGNTEAFF
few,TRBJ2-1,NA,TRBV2,TGTGCCAGCAGCCTAGCGTACAATGAGCAGTTCTTC,CASSLAYNEQFF
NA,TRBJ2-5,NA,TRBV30,TGTGCCTGGAGTGGGAGGGCGGGGGAGACCCAGTACTTC,CAWSGRAGETQYF
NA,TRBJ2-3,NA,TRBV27,TGTGCCAGCAGTTTGGTGGATTATGCAGATACGCAGTATTTT,CASSLVDYADTQYF
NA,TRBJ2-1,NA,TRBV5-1,TGCGCCAGCAGCTTGGACGGGAGTGGATCCTACAATGAGCAGTTCTTC,CASSLDGSGSYNEQFF
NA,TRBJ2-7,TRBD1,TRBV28,TGTGCCAGCAGTTTTGGGACAGGAACCTACGAGCAGTACTTC,CASSFGTGTYEQYF
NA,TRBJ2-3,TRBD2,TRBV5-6,TGTGCCAGCAGCGTGCTAGCGGGAGGTGGGGCCACAGATACGCAGTATTTT,CASSVLAGGGATDTQYF
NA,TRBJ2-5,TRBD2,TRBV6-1,TGTGCCAGCAGTGCTCTAGCGGGAGTTTTTGAGACCCAGTACTTC,CASSALAGVFETQYF
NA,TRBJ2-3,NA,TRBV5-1,TGCGCCAGCAGCTCAATAGCGTCTAGCACAGATACGCAGTATTTT,CASSSIASSTDTQYF
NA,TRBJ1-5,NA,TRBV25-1,TGTGCCAGCAGTGATGGCCGGCAGCCCCAGCATTTT,CASSDGRQPQHF
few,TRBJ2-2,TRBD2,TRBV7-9,TGTGCCAGCAGCTTACTAGCGGGAGGGAACACCGGGGAGCTGTTTTTT,CASSLLAGGNTGELFF
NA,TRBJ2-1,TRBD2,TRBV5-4,TGTGCCAGCAGCTCCTGGAGCGGGAACTCCTACAATGAGCAGTTCTTC,CASSSWSGNSYNEQFF
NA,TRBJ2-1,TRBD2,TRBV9,TGTGCCAGCAGCCCGACCCAGCGGGACTCCTACAATGAGCAGTTCTTC,CASSPTQRDSYNEQFF
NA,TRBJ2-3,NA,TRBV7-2,TGTGCCAGCAGCACAGACTGGGGGACAGATACGCAGTATTTT,CASSTDWGTDTQYF
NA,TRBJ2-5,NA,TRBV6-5,TGTGCCAGCAGCCGGACAGCCCAAGAGACCCAGTACTTC,CASSRTAQETQYF
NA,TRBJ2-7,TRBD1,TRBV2,TGTGCCAGCACCCTATTGGACAGGGGGCTCGAGCAGTACTTC,CASTLLDRGLEQYF
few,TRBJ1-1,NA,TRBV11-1,TGTGCCAGCAGCGCCTATCGAGGAACTGAAGCTTTCTTT,CASSAYRGTEAFF
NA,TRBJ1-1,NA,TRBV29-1,TGCAGCGTTGAAAGCTTCGGGGGAACTGAAGCTTTCTTT,CSVESFGGTEAFF
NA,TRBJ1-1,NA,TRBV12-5,TGTGCTAGTGCTCCCCAGGACGGGAACACTGAAGCTTTCTTT,CASAPQDGNTEAFF
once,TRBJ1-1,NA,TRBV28,TGTGCCAGCAGCCCACCGAGGAGAAACACTGAAGCTTTCTTT,CASSPPRRNTEAFF
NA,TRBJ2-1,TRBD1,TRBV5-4,TGTGCCAGCAGCTTCGAAGTTGACAGGGTTTCGGGTCAGTTCTTC,CASSFEVDRVSGQFF
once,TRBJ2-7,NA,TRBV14,TGTGCCAGCAGCCCCTTCCAGGGTTACCAGCAGTACTTC,CASSPFQGYQQYF
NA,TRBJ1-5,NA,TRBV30,TGTGCCTGGAGTGTACTGCAGGGGCGCGATCAGCCCCAGCATTTT,CAWSVLQGRDQPQHF
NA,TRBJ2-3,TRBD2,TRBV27,TGTGCCAGCAGTCTCGGACTAGCGGGCCGCACAGATACGCAGTATTTT,CASSLGLAGRTDTQYF
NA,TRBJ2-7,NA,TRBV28,TGTGCCAGCAGTTCCCCGACTCCAAACGGGCCCTCCGCGTCCTACGAGCAGTACTTC,CASSSPTPNGPSASYEQYF
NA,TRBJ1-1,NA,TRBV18,TGTGCCAGCTCTTTATTCGACCGGAGAAACACTGAAGCTTTCTTT,CASSLFDRRNTEAFF
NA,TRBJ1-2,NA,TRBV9,TGTGCCAGCAGCGCTAACTATGGCTACACCTTC,CASSANYGYTF
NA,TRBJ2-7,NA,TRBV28,TGTGCCGCACGGGGCTCCTACGACGTTTACGAGCAGTACTTC,CAARGSYDVYEQYF
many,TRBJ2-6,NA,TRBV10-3,TGTGCCATCAGTGAGAAAAGCTCTGGGGCCAACGTCCTGACTTTC,CAISEKSSGANVLTF
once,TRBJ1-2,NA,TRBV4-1,TGCGCCAGCAGCCACTTCAACAGGGAGTGGGACTATGGCTACACCTTC,CASSHFNREWDYGYTF
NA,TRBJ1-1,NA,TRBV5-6,TGTGCCAGCAGCCCTCTGGGGGCAGGCTGGACTGAAGCTTTCTTT,CASSPLGAGWTEAFF
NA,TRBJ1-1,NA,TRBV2,TGTGCCAGCGGACCGACTCCGGGGGCCCCATCGGCTTTCTTT,CASGPTPGAPSAFF
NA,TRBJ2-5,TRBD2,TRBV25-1,TGTGCCAGCAGTGAATGGACTAGGGAGGCCCAGTACTTC,CASSEWTREAQYF
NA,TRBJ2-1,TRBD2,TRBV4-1,TGCGCCAGCAGCCAGGCGACTAGCGGGGGGAACAATGAGCAGTTCTTC,CASSQATSGGNNEQFF